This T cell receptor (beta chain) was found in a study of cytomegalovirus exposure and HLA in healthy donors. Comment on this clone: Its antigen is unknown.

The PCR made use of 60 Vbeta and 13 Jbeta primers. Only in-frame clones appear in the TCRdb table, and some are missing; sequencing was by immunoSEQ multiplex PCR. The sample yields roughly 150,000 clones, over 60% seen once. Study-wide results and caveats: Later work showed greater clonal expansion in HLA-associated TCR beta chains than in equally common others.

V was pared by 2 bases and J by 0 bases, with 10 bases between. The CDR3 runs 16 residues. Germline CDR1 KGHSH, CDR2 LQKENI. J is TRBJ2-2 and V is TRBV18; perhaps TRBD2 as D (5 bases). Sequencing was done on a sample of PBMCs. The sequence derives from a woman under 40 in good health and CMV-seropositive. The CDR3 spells CASSPDEGANTGELFF. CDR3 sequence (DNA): TGTGCCAGCTCACCAGATGAGGGCGCGAACACCGGGGAGCTGTTTTTT.